This TCR beta chain was sequenced during a study of blood T cell repertoires in COVID-19. This clone was seen once. The CDR3 loop spans 14 amino acids. The junction had 3 bases not matched to a gene; V was cut back by 5 bases and J by 0 bases. From germline, CDR1 is SEHNR and CDR2 FQNEAQ (reference sequence). The protocol was immunoSEQ multiplex PCR, while the TCRdb copy is restricted to in-frame clones and leaves out a portion. The sample lists under 200,000 clones; 65% to 90% were seen once. The chain couples TRBV7-9 to TRBJ2-7; 8 bases agree with TRBD1. Sequenced material: peripheral blood. The clonotype was recovered from a human donor in a cohort sampled during active COVID-19. CDR3 bases: TGTGCCAGCAGCCCACAGGGGGTCTCCTACGAGCAGTACTTC. Protein sequence: CASSPQGVSYEQYF.